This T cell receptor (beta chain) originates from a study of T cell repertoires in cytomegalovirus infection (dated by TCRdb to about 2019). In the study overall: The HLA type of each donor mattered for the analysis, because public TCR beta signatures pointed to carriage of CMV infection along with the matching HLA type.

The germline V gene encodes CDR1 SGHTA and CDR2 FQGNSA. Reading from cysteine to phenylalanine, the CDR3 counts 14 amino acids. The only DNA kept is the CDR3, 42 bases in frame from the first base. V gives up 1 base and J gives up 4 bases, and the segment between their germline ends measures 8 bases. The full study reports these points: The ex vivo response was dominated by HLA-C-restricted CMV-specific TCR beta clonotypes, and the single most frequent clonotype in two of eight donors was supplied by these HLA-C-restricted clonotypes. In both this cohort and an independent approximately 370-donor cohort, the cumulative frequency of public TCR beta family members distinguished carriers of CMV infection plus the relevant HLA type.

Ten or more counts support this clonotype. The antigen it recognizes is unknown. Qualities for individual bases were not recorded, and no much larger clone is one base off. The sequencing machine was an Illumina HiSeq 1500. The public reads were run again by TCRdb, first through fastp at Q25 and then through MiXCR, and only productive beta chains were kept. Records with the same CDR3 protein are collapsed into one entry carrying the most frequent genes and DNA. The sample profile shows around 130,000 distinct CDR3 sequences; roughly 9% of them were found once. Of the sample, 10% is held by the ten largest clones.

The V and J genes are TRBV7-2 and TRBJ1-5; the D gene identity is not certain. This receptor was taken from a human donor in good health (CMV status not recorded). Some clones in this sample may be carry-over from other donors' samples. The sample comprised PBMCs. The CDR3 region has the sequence CASSLGTVNQPQHF. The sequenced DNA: TGTGCCAGCAGCTTAGGGACTGTTAATCAGCCCCAGCATTTT.